The sequence of this TCR beta chain was determined in a study of CD8 T cells in ankylosing spondylitis. Study results and limitations: Characteristic, it appeared, of ankylosing spondylitis blood was a TCR beta motif of several highly homologous variants. According to the report, clones linked to the disease were significantly enriched in matched synovial fluid samples taken from ankylosing spondylitis patients. Before this, some motif variants had been reported in reactive arthritis synovial fluid and blood.

In making TCR beta libraries, quantitative 5'-RACE with molecular barcodes was used. TCRdb re-derived calls from the 5' RACE reads in MiXCR, one entry per CDR3 protein. Of 300,000 to 400,000 distinct CDR3 sequences listed, 20% to 25% are singletons. Germline-derived CDR1 and CDR2 are DFQATT and SNEGSKA (reference sequence). Trimming left V 4 bases short and J 2 bases short, with 12 bases between. This CDR3 has 14 residues. This clonotype was picked up a small number of times. What it recognizes is unknown. The chain couples TRBV20-1 to TRBJ2-4, with D possibly TRBD1 on 6 matching bases. The receptor was isolated from a male donor with ankylosing spondylitis. Sequences were obtained from blood, either unsorted or a sorted T cell fraction (not recorded which). As DNA, the CDR3 is TGCAGTGCTACCAGGACAGACACCAAAAACATTCAGTACTTC. Residues: CSATRTDTKNIQYF.